These 24 T cell receptor beta chains were sequenced from one sample in a study of cytomegalovirus exposure and HLA in healthy donors. PCR was performed using 60 Vbeta and 13 Jbeta primers. Assay used: immunoSEQ multiplex PCR; TCRdb lists only in-frame clones, some missing. The sample has roughly 170,000 clones, roughly 85% seen once. Specimen: PBMCs. These receptors were taken from a man in his thirties or forties in good health and CMV-seronegative.

The V and J genes are TRBV9 and TRBJ1-5; 7 positions agree with TRBD1. This CDR3 comprises 16 residues. After removal of 4 bases from V and 4 bases from J, the junction contained 11 bases not matched to a gene. CDR1 is SGDLS, CDR2 YYNGEE, per germline. DNA for the CDR3: TGTGCCAGCAGCCCAACTGAGGGGGCGGGAAATCAGCCCCAGCATTTT. Its translation: CASSPTEGAGNQPQHF.

The chain links TRBV18 to TRBJ2-2, with a weak D call TRBD1 (6 bases). Germline V CDR1 and CDR2: KGHSH, LQKENI. This CDR3 has 15 amino acids. V lost 1 base to trimming and J lost 1 base, with 7 bases between them. CDR3 nucleotide sequence: TGTGCCAGCTCACCACGAGGGGGGAACACCGGGGAGCTGTTTTTT. It yields the protein CASSPRGGNTGELFF.

The chain carries TRBV6-5 and TRBJ1-2; D not resolved. Germline CDR1 and CDR2: MNHEY and SVGAGI. The germline V and J ends were trimmed by 4 bases and 6 bases, with 12 bases remaining between them. The CDR3 has 13 residues. The CDR3 loop is CASSSDPQNGYTF. The CDR3 DNA reads TGTGCCAGCAGTTCCGATCCGCAGAATGGCTACACCTTC.

This clone appeared a single time. The chain has TRBV5-1 and TRBJ2-7, with TRBD1 as a possible D gene (7 bases). Germline V lookup: CDR1 SGHRS, CDR2 YFSETQ. Trimming removed 2 bases from V and 3 bases from J, with 12 bases in between. This CDR3 is built from 14 residues. In DNA, the CDR3 is TGCGCCAGCAGCTTAGGAGGGGGCGACTACGAGCAGTACTTC. This sequence encodes CASSLGGGDYEQYF.

This chain uses TRBV5-6 with TRBJ2-7, with D perhaps TRBD1 (5 bases). Germline values: CDR1 SGHDT, CDR2 YYEEEE. With 0 bases removed from V and 4 bases from J, the gap between germline ends came to 8 bases. There are 13 residues in the CDR3. The CDR3: CASSLGQLYEQYF. In nucleotides, the CDR3 is TGTGCCAGCAGCTTGGGACAGTTGTACGAGCAGTACTTC.

The CDR3 loop is CASSPLNTQGPTEAFF. The CDR3 DNA reads as TGTGCCAGCTCACCACTAAACACCCAGGGCCCCACTGAAGCTTTCTTT. V usage is TRBV18 and J usage is TRBJ1-1; D perhaps matches TRBD1 (5 bases). Germline values: CDR1 KGHSH, CDR2 LQKENI. Trimming stripped 1 base from V and 4 bases from J, with 16 bases between. The CDR3 extends over 16 amino acids.

The chain has TRBV9 and TRBJ2-2; 9 bases agree with TRBD1. CDR1 is SGDLS and CDR2 is YYNGEE in the germline V gene. Trimming took 3 bases from V and 5 from J; bases not matched to a gene: 5. The CDR3 is 15 residues long. This CDR3 is CASSAGTGLTGELFF. Written as DNA, the CDR3 is TGTGCCAGCAGCGCTGGGACAGGGTTGACCGGGGAGCTGTTTTTT.

The rearrangement links TRBV28 to TRBJ1-1; D possibly corresponds to TRBD1 (6 bases). The CDR3 extends over 16 amino acids. V lost 3 bases, J lost 1 base, and 15 bases lay in between. Germline lookup yields CDR1 MDHEN and CDR2 SYDVKM. CDR3 in DNA: TGTGCCAGCAGTTTTTCTCACAGGGAACCGAACACTGAAGCTTTCTTT. Residues: CASSFSHREPNTEAFF.

The CDR3 coding sequence is TGTGCCAGCAGCCCCCTACAGGGGAGCTCTGGGGCCAACGTCCTGACTTTC. This gives the protein CASSPLQGSSGANVLTF. The V and J genes are TRBV14 and TRBJ2-6, with TRBD1 identical over 7 bases. Trimming cost V 4 bases and J 0 bases; bases outside gene matches: 6. The CDR3 consists of 17 residues. The germline V gene encodes CDR1 SGHDN and CDR2 FVKESK.

The rearrangement links TRBV7-3 to TRBJ1-5, with D maybe TRBD1 (6 bases). V lost 5 bases to trimming and J lost 2 bases, with 22 bases between them. This CDR3 spans 18 amino acids. CDR1 and CDR2 from the germline V gene are SGHTA and FQGTGA. CDR3 amino acids: CASSAKGPGAGGNQPQHF. CDR3 nucleotides: TGTGCCAGCAGCGCAAAAGGGCCCGGGGCAGGGGGCAATCAGCCCCAGCATTTT.

V gene TRBV5-6 combines with J gene TRBJ1-2; 11 nucleotides match TRBD1. CDR3 length equals 18 residues. Unmatched junction bases numbered 15, after V lost 4 bases and J lost 4 bases. Germline V gene lookup returns CDR1 SGHDT and CDR2 YYEEEE. The DNA for the CDR3 is TGTGCCAGCAGCCCTTTGGAGGACAGGGGGCGCAGGCCCTATGGCTACACCTTC. The encoded protein is CASSPLEDRGRRPYGYTF.

The V gene is TRBV7-2, the J gene TRBJ1-1; D uncertain. V was trimmed by 4 bases and J by 0 bases, leaving 6 bases between them. Germline values: CDR1 SGHTA, CDR2 FQGNSA. This CDR3 is 13 amino acids long. In DNA form, the CDR3 reads TGTGCCAGCAGCTCTGCGGTGAACACTGAAGCTTTCTTT. Translating it yields CASSSAVNTEAFF.

This rearrangement joins TRBV7-2 to TRBJ1-4; 7 nucleotides match TRBD1. Germline assignment: CDR1 SGHTA and CDR2 FQGNSA. V shed 2 bases, J shed 8 bases, and the junction held 8 bases outside the gene matches. The CDR3 covers 15 residues. The CDR3 region is CASSLIRDSGEKLFF. CDR3 nucleotides: TGTGCCAGCAGCTTAATTCGGGACAGCGGAGAAAAACTGTTTTTT.

This sequence joins TRBV7-2 and TRBJ2-6, with D possibly matching TRBD1 (6 bases). Germline CDR1 is SGHTA and CDR2 is FQGNSA. V lost 3 bases, J lost 0 bases, and 6 bases lay in between. The CDR3 is 15 residues long. DNA for the CDR3: TGTGCCAGCAGCTTGGACAGCTCTGGGGCCAACGTCCTGACTTTC. Its protein product is CASSLDSSGANVLTF.

V and J are TRBV7-9 and TRBJ2-5, with a tentative D call TRBD1 (6 bases). Germline assignment: CDR1 SEHNR and CDR2 FQNEAQ (reference sequence). This CDR3 region has 16 residues. V was pared by 8 bases and J by 5 bases, with 24 bases between. The CDR3: CASAWGLVSGQETQYF. The DNA of the CDR3 is TGTGCCAGCGCCTGGGGGCTAGTAAGCGGTCAGGAGACCCAGTACTTC.

The chain links TRBV18 to TRBJ2-2; D unresolved. Between the trimmed V and J ends, which lost 6 bases and 5 bases, there was a span of 13 bases. CDR1 is KGHSH and CDR2 is LQKENI in the germline V gene. The CDR3 spans 14 residues. This CDR3 is CASSSNPRTGELFF. CDR3 sequence (DNA): TGTGCCAGCTCCTCCAATCCCAGAACCGGGGAGCTGTTTTTT.

The chain uses TRBV28 and TRBJ1-2; D unresolved. The CDR3 covers 12 residues. Trimming removed 5 bases at V and 4 bases at J, with 8 bases between. Looked up from germline, CDR1 is MDHEN and CDR2 is SYDVKM. This CDR3 is CASSPPGYGYTF. The CDR3 bases are TGTGCCAGCAGTCCCCCGGGCTATGGCTACACCTTC.

The V call is TRBV27, the J call TRBJ1-1, with unresolved D. This CDR3 contains 13 residues. CDR1 and CDR2 from the germline V gene are MNHEY and SMNVEV (reference sequence). V was pared by 3 bases and J by 2 bases, with 7 bases between. The CDR3 sequence is CASSFTANTEAFF. The CDR3 DNA reads TGTGCCAGCAGTTTTACAGCCAACACTGAAGCTTTCTTT.

The chain has TRBV27 and TRBJ1-2, with TRBD1 matching 9 bases. Trimming cost V 5 bases and J 4 bases; bases outside gene matches: 8. The CDR3 has 15 amino acids. The germline V gene encodes CDR1 MNHEY and CDR2 SMNVEV (reference sequence). The CDR3 DNA reads as TGTGCCAGCAGTCTCGGACAGGGGCTGACCTATGGCTACACCTTC. Amino acids: CASSLGQGLTYGYTF.

The chain has TRBV7-3 and TRBJ2-3; D remains ambiguous. This CDR3 region has 13 residues. Germline loops: CDR1 SGHTA, CDR2 FQGTGA. V lost 2 bases to trimming and J lost 5 bases, with 8 bases between them. The CDR3: CASSLSWQDTQYF. The CDR3 DNA reads TGTGCCAGCAGCTTATCCTGGCAAGATACGCAGTATTTT.

The chain joins TRBV7-2 to TRBJ2-1; D not certain. The CDR3 spans 15 residues. Deletions cut 2 bases from V and 0 bases from J, with 8 bases between. The germline CDR1 and CDR2 sequences are SGHTA and FQGNSA. The CDR3 protein is CASSLRWSSYNEQFF. In DNA, the CDR3 is TGTGCCAGCAGCTTACGTTGGAGCTCCTACAATGAGCAGTTCTTC.

The chain combines TRBV13 with TRBJ2-7; a possible D gene is TRBD2 (5 bases). Germline lookup yields CDR1 PRHDT and CDR2 FYEKMQ (reference sequence). The ends were cut back, 4 bases at V and 4 bases at J, with 14 bases in the middle. This CDR3 has 14 residues. In DNA, the CDR3 is TGTGCCAGCAGCTCGCCACCGACGGGGTACGAGCAGTACTTC. Translation gives CASSSPPTGYEQYF. Complete variable domain (other parts from reference TRBV13 and TRBJ2-7): AAGVIQSPRHLIKEKRETATLKCYPIPRHDTVYWYQQGPGQDPQFLISFYEKMQSDKGSIPDRFSAQQFSDYHSELNMSSLELGDSALYFCASSSPPTGYEQYFGPGTRLTVT.

The chain combines TRBV7-8 with TRBJ1-5, with D perhaps matching TRBD1 (5 bases). V lost 5 bases and J lost 4, with 18 bases in between. Germline CDR1 SGHVS, CDR2 FQNEAQ. The CDR3 loop spans 16 amino acids. CDR3 sequence reads: CASSHNHDSPNQPQHF. In nucleotides, the CDR3 is TGTGCCAGCAGCCACAACCATGACAGCCCTAATCAGCCCCAGCATTTT.

Worth noting for this clone: The same CDR3 is also encoded by other DNA sequences in this sample. J is TRBJ1-5 and V is TRBV7-2; TRBD1 matches 8 bases. V gave up 1 base and J gave up 7 bases; unmatched junction bases: 6. The CDR3 extends over 15 amino acids. The V gene's germline CDR1 is SGHTA and CDR2 FQGNSA. The CDR3 region has the DNA TGTGCCAGCAGCTTAGGGACAGGGACGGGCCAGCCCCAGCATTTT. Its translation is CASSLGTGTGQPQHF.